This T cell receptor beta chain was captured in a study of cytomegalovirus exposure and HLA in healthy donors. Study-wide results and limits: In vitro, three CMV-associated chains proved specific for CMV antigens.

TCRdb's table, derived via immunoSEQ multiplex PCR, lists solely in-frame clones and lacks some. Of around 160,000 clones listed, approximately 86% were seen once; the top ten hold around 2.4%. This CDR3 is 11 amino acids long. V was cut by 5 bases and J by 4 bases, with 6 bases left in between. Germline V gene data show CDR1 as SEHNR and CDR2 as FQNEAQ (reference sequence). A remark on this clone: Its matching antigen is unknown. Other DNA sequences within the sample encode an identical CDR3.

Sequenced input: PBMCs. The chain couples TRBV7-9 to TRBJ2-7, with D uncertain. The clonotype originates from a man between 25 and 39 years old in good health and CMV-seropositive. CDR3: CASSLSYEQYF. The CDR3 bases are TGTGCCAGCAGCCTCTCTTACGAGCAGTACTTC.